The entry that follows covers one TCR beta chain sequence. Its antigen is as yet unknown. The data are from a study of vaccination and CD4 T cells after COVID-19. Study-wide background: For each participant, vaccination comprised two doses of either the BNT162b2 or the mRNA-1273 vaccine.

Cultured CD4+ T cell DNA underwent sequencing with the Oncomine TCR Beta short-read assay. One entry per CDR3 protein, called by TCRdb with MiXCR from the PCR reads. The sample lists 6,400 or so distinct CDR3 sequences, almost 30% occurring once. The germline gives CDR1 SEHNR, CDR2 FQNEAQ (reference sequence). This CDR3 has 13 amino acids. V was pared by 0 bases and J by 3 bases, with 3 bases between. The treatment was: roughly 10-day PBMC culture with coronavirus spike peptide pools or control peptides (ViraFEST assay). An unexposed donor provided the CD4+ T cells, which were collected before the COVID-19 pandemic (2011-2018).

The receptor was derived from a human donor in good health. This chain joins TRBV7-9 and TRBJ1-3; D is unclear. The source material was CD4+ T cells from blood, cultured in vitro. The CDR3 nucleotides read TGTGCCAGCAGCTTAGCTGTTGGAAACACCATATATTTT. It yields the protein CASSLAVGNTIYF.